This T cell receptor beta chain was captured by sequencing in a study of blood T cell repertoires in COVID-19. Across the study: Whether acute or convalescent, the COVID-19 samples came from the United States, Italy and Spain. In each case, the material was cDNA or gDNA derived from T cells, B-cell-depleted T cells, or PBMCs.

The CDR3 has 13 residues. CDR1 is KGHDR and CDR2 is SFDVKD in the germline V gene. V was cut by 6 bases and J by 2 bases, with 8 bases left in between. In the original processing: Quantification of nucleated cells was approximated via reference gene primer amplification. Measured with immunoSEQ multiplex PCR; TCRdb has only the in-frame clones, and not every one. V, J and clone size were drawn from that table, and D and trimming were deduced from the DNA. Of roughly 97,000 clones in the sample, more than 85% were seen once. This clone was counted a single time. The rearrangement uses TRBV24-1 and TRBJ2-3; D is uncertain. Sequencing input: peripheral blood. This TCR was recovered from a human donor in a cohort sampled during active COVID-19. The chain's CDR3 is CATSQRLTDTQYF. In DNA, the CDR3 is TGTGCCACCAGTCAGAGGCTCACAGATACGCAGTATTTT.